This TCR beta chain was identified during a study of cytomegalovirus exposure and HLA in healthy donors. Study-level background: Earlier results showed approximately 120 million unique TCR beta sequences derived from about 179 million T cells. Roughly 77 million unique TCRs from HLA-typed donors made up an early data release.

The CDR3 covers 15 residues. Germline V gene data show CDR1 as SGHRS and CDR2 as YFSETQ. V lost 5 bases and J lost 4, with 19 bases in between. Findings and limits, study-wide: HLA alleles were associated with roughly 15,000 TCR beta sequences in a later analysis at 0.05 false discovery rate.

PCR involved 60 Vbeta and 13 Jbeta primers. Produced via immunoSEQ multiplex PCR; TCRdb's table is partial and in-frame only. Of some 91,000 clones in the sample, roughly 75% are singletons; the top ten hold around 0.74%. As regards this clone: Antigen: not known.

The receptor was derived from an older woman in good health and CMV-seronegative. V and J are TRBV5-1 and TRBJ2-7; perhaps TRBD2 as D (6 bases). Sequenced sample: PBMCs. The CDR3 here is CASRLSGLFIYEQYF. In nucleotides, the CDR3 is TGCGCCAGCAGACTGTCGGGACTCTTTATTTACGAGCAGTACTTC. Based on the CDR3 plus reference TRBV5-1 and TRBJ2-7, the full variable domain is KAGVTQTPRYLIKTRGQQVTLSCSPISGHRSVSWYQQTPGQGLQFLFEYFSETQRNKGNFPGRFSGRQFSNSRSEMNVSTLELGDSALYLCASRLSGLFIYEQYFGPGTRLTVT.